This T cell receptor (beta chain) comes out of a study of T-cell reconstitution after alpha-beta-depleted transplantation in children. The TCRbeta library incorporated unique molecular identifiers. TCRdb called the PCR reads again in MiXCR, with one record for every CDR3 protein. This table holds approximately 590,000 distinct CDR3 sequences, roughly a tenth found once. Trimming took off 5 bases at V and 7 bases at J, with 22 bases between the two ends. The germline CDR1 and CDR2 sequences are SGHRS and YFSETQ. The length of the CDR3 is 16 residues. This rearrangement joins TRBV5-1 to TRBJ2-1, with D possibly TRBD2 on 5 matching bases. Material: PBMCs from the stem cell graft donor, obtained from the stem cell graft. The receptor's source is a human donor who donated a stem cell graft to a child with acute myeloid leukemia. The CDR3 nucleotides are TGCGCCAGCAGTCCCCCGGGGATAAGGTCCTCGAATGAGCAGTTCTTC. It yields the protein CASSPPGIRSSNEQFF.